This T cell receptor beta chain derives from a study of T-cell reconstitution after alpha-beta-depleted transplantation in children. General study results and limits: Some patients showed high day-60 TCRbeta diversity, which derived from surviving recipient T cells and thymic progenitors. Most T-cell counts and diversity one year after the transplant came from T cells that were newly produced. Several hundred expanded graft clones reportedly were the source of alpha-beta T cells about two months after transplant.

As it was prepared, the TCRbeta library received unique molecular identifiers. TCRdb re-called the PCR reads through MiXCR, storing one row per CDR3 protein. The data contain 200,000 to 250,000 distinct CDR3 sequences, around 25% of them singletons. At least ten counts were recorded for this clonotype. Its antigen is not identified. Per germline, CDR1 SQVTM and CDR2 ANQGSEA. There are 14 residues in the CDR3. V lost 7 bases and J lost 7; bases outside the gene matches: 10. The chain links TRBV29-1 to TRBJ2-1; 10 bases are a match to TRBD2. The sequence derives from a female patient between 2 and 15 years old who had a stem cell transplant for congenital amegakaryocytic thrombocytopenia, so the T cells may come from the graft donor. This material consisted of PBMCs, mostly from graft donor cells, taken 360 days after TCRalphabeta/CD19-depleted stem cell transplant. CDR3 sequence: CSARTSGGGNEQFF. The CDR3 nucleotides are TGCAGCGCCCGGACTAGCGGCGGCGGAAATGAGCAGTTCTTC.